The 4 T cell receptor beta chains given below trace back to one sample, sequenced in a study of shared clonotypes between healthy human individuals. Naive CD8 isolation took CD45RO-negative cells positively selected for CCR7 and excluded terminally differentiated effector memory CD45RA+ cells. Only in-frame clones appear in the TCRdb table, and some are missing; sequencing was by immunoSEQ multiplex PCR. This sample has hundreds of thousands of clones, with about 91% found just once. Sequencing used naive CD8+ T cells sorted from blood. These receptors all come from a man under 40 in good health.

DNA of the CDR3: TGTGCCAGCAGTCGTCCGGGACAGGGTACTTACGAGCAGTACTTC. Translated, it gives CASSRPGQGTYEQYF. The rearrangement joins TRBV27 to TRBJ2-7; TRBD1 matches at 9 bases. The V segment lost 5 bases and the J segment 4 bases; nucleotides outside the gene matches: 9. CDR1 and CDR2 (germline): MNHEY, SMNVEV (reference sequence). This CDR3 comprises 15 residues.

The chain joins TRBV7-6 to TRBJ2-7; D is unresolved. The CDR3 runs 15 residues. Per the germline V gene, CDR1 is SGHVS and CDR2 is FNYEAQ. Trimming removed 1 base from V and 2 bases from J, with 12 bases in between. DNA of the CDR3: TGTGCCAGCAGCTTAGAGTCTCAACCAGCCTACGAGCAGTACTTC. Its protein product is CASSLESQPAYEQYF.

This chain joins TRBV9 and TRBJ2-7, with a possible D match to TRBD2 (6 bases). CDR3 size: 14 residues. In germline, CDR1 is SGDLS, CDR2 YYNGEE. The V end lost 4 bases, the J end lost 3 bases, and 14 bases lay between the germline ends. The CDR3 DNA follows: TGTGCCAGCAGCCTTGGGGGGTCGGTCTACGAGCAGTACTTC. Encoded protein: CASSLGGSVYEQYF.

The chain is built from TRBV6-4 and TRBJ1-2; 8 nucleotides align to TRBD1. The junction had 5 bases not matched to a gene; V was cut back by 6 bases and J by 2 bases. Germline CDR1 and CDR2: MRHNA and SNTAGT. This CDR3 spans 14 amino acids. CDR3 sequence (DNA): TGTGCCAGCAGCCGGACAGGGTACAACTATGGCTACACCTTC. Its protein is CASSRTGYNYGYTF.